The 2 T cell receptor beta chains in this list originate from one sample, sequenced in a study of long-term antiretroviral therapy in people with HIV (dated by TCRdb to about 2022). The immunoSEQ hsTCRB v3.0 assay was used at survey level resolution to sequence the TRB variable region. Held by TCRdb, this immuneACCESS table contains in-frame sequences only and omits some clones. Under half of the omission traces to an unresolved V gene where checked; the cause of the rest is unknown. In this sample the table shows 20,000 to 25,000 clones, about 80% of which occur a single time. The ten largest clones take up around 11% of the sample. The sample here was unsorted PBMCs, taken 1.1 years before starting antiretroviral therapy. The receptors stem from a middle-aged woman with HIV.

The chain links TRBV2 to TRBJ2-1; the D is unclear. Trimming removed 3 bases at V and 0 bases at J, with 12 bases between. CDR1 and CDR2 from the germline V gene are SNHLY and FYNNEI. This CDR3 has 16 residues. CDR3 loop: CASSDIGVSSYNEQFF. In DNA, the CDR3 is TGTGCCAGCAGTGATATTGGGGTTAGCTCCTACAATGAGCAGTTCTTC.

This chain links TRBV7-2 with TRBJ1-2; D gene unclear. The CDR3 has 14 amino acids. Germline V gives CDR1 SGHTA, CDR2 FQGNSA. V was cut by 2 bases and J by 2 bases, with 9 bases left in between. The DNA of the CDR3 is TGTGCCAGCAGCTTATATGGCGGGAACTATGGCTACACCTTC. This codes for CASSLYGGNYGYTF.